Below, 25 T cell receptor beta chains from the same sample are listed, as sequenced in a study of T cell responses to AZD1222 COVID-19 vaccine. Profiled with immunoSEQ multiplex PCR; TCRdb holds only in-frame clones, not every one. This table has about 140,000 clones, about nine tenths appearing once. The sequences come from peripheral blood, collected on day 0 of AZD1222 vaccination. The source is an adult in good health.

J is TRBJ2-5 and V is TRBV30; no definite D call. Deletions cut 1 base from V and 4 bases from J, with 1 base between. The CDR3 is made up of 10 amino acids. Germline V lookup: CDR1 GTSNPN, CDR2 SVGIG (reference sequence). CDR3 loop: CAWSAETQYF. Here the CDR3 DNA reads TGTGCCTGGAGTGCAGAGACCCAGTACTTC.

As for this clone: The sample holds other DNA sequences that translate to the same CDR3. The rearrangement joins TRBV7-9 to TRBJ2-3; D not certain. The CDR3 is 15 residues long. The V end lost 5 bases, the J end lost 0 bases, and 12 bases lay between the germline ends. Germline loops: CDR1 SEHNR, CDR2 FQNEAQ (reference sequence). The CDR3 loop is CASSPPGVSTDTQYF. In DNA, the CDR3 is TGTGCCAGCAGCCCGCCGGGCGTTAGCACAGATACGCAGTATTTT. Together with reference TRBV7-9 and TRBJ2-3, the CDR3 gives the full variable domain: DTGVSQNPRHKITKRGQNVTFRCDPISEHNRLYWYRQTLGQGPEFLTYFQNEAQLEKSRLLSDRFSAERPKGSFSTLEIQRTEQGDSAMYLCASSPPGVSTDTQYFGPGTRLTVL.

The chain is built from TRBV19 and TRBJ2-7; the match to TRBD2 covers 10 bases. The CDR3 contains 15 residues. Germline CDR1 LNHDA, CDR2 SQIVND (reference sequence). The ends lost 1 base at V and 5 bases at J; junction bases unmatched: 5. In nucleotides, the CDR3 is TGTGCCAGTAGTATAGTAGCACTAGCGGGAAACGAGCAGTACTTC. Translating gives CASSIVALAGNEQYF.

V usage is TRBV29-1 and J usage is TRBJ1-2; TRBD1 might be the D (5 bases). With 3 bases removed from V and 3 bases from J, the gap between germline ends came to 14 bases. CDR3 size: 14 residues. Germline CDR1 and CDR2: SQVTM and ANQGSEA. CDR3 sequence reads: CSVDRSGTYYGYTF. In DNA, the CDR3 is TGCAGCGTTGATCGGTCAGGGACCTACTATGGCTACACCTTC.

This chain connects TRBV7-2 to TRBJ1-1; D is possibly TRBD1 (6 bases). CDR1 and CDR2 (germline): SGHTA, FQGNSA. The ends were cut back, 5 bases at V and 5 bases at J, with 18 bases in the middle. CDR3 length: 15 residues. In nucleotides, the CDR3 is TGTGCCAGCAGCCTCTGGGGGCCGGGGAGGACTGAAGCTTTCTTT. This translates into CASSLWGPGRTEAFF.

This sequence joins TRBV15 and TRBJ1-5; D unresolved. Trimming pared 8 bases from V and 5 bases from J, leaving 13 bases between. This CDR3 has 13 residues. Per the germline V gene, CDR1 is LNHNV and CDR2 is YYDKDF (reference sequence). The CDR3, as DNA: TGTGCCACCGCGAGACAAGAGCATCAGCCCCAGCATTTT. It yields the protein CATARQEHQPQHF.

The chain is built from TRBV6-5 and TRBJ1-1; a weak D match, TRBD1 (5 bases). Germline V gene lookup returns CDR1 MNHEY and CDR2 SVGAGI. Trimming took off 2 bases at V and 1 base at J, with 11 bases between the two ends. This CDR3 is 15 amino acids long. CDR3 nucleotides: TGTGCCAGCAGTTACCCTAAAACAGGGAACACTGAAGCTTTCTTT. It is translated as CASSYPKTGNTEAFF.

V and J are TRBV7-2 and TRBJ1-3; D gene unclear. V was clipped by 0 bases and J by 2 bases, with 5 bases between them. CDR3 length: 14 residues. From germline, CDR1 is SGHTA and CDR2 FQGNSA. CDR3 coding DNA: TGTGCCAGCAGCTTAGCGAGGGCTGGAAACACCATATATTTT. This encodes CASSLARAGNTIYF.

The genes are TRBV15 and TRBJ1-2; D perhaps matches TRBD1 (6 bases). V was trimmed by 3 bases and J by 4 bases, leaving 9 bases between them. CDR1 is LNHNV and CDR2 is YYDKDF in the germline V gene (reference sequence). The CDR3 is 13 residues long. The CDR3 DNA is TGTGCCACCAGCAGGGACAGTCTCTATGGCTACACCTTC. Residues: CATSRDSLYGYTF.

This clone has only a few counts. CDR3 coding DNA: TGTGCCAGTAGTTCGGCAGGGGGCGACTATGGCTACACCTTC. It translates to CASSSAGGDYGYTF. The J gene is TRBJ1-2, the V gene TRBV19, with 8 nucleotides matching TRBD1. Germline assignment: CDR1 LNHDA and CDR2 SQIVND (reference sequence). Trimming cost V 5 bases and J 3 bases; bases outside gene matches: 5. CDR3 length: 14 residues.

The genes are TRBV27 and TRBJ2-1; 9 bases align to TRBD1. The V gene end was trimmed by 7 bases and the J gene end by 1 base; junction bases not matched to a gene: 2. Per germline, CDR1 MNHEY and CDR2 SMNVEV (reference sequence). The CDR3 is made up of 14 amino acids. CDR3 amino acids: CASTGTGSYNEQFF. The CDR3 nucleotides are TGTGCCAGCACCGGGACAGGGTCCTACAATGAGCAGTTCTTC.

This chain uses TRBV7-6 with TRBJ2-7; a weak D match, TRBD2 (6 bases). CDR1 and CDR2 from the germline V gene are SGHVS and FNYEAQ. The CDR3 length is 16 residues. V was shortened by 5 bases and J by 0 bases, with 17 bases between the two germline ends. The CDR3 DNA reads as TGTGCCAGCAGCCAAAGTGGCGGGGCGAGCTCCTACGAGCAGTACTTC. It is translated as CASSQSGGASSYEQYF.

The chain links TRBV7-8 to TRBJ1-2; a possible D gene is TRBD1 (5 bases). V was trimmed by 5 bases and J by 8 bases, leaving 27 bases between them. This CDR3 has 17 residues. Germline loops: CDR1 SGHVS, CDR2 FQNEAQ. The CDR3 nucleotides read TGTGCCAGCAGCCCCATAGGAGGGCAGGGAATCCTGGGCGGCTACACCTTC. Translated, it gives CASSPIGGQGILGGYTF. The whole variable domain, filled in from reference TRBV7-8 and TRBJ1-2, reads GAGVSQSPRYKVAKRGQDVALRCDPISGHVSLFWYQQALGQGPEFLTYFQNEAQLDKSGLPSDRFFAERPEGSVSTLKIQRTQQEDSAVYLCASSPIGGQGILGGYTFGSGTRLTVV.

This chain uses TRBV7-2 with TRBJ1-2, with 8 positions matching TRBD1. The V gene's germline CDR1 is SGHTA and CDR2 FQGNSA. J was trimmed by 4 bases and V by 4 bases; bases with no gene match: 8. The CDR3 has 15 residues. This chain's CDR3 is CASSSGQGDAYGYTF. DNA for the CDR3: TGTGCCAGCAGCTCCGGACAGGGCGATGCCTATGGCTACACCTTC.

The chain uses TRBV6-6 and TRBJ2-4, with D tentatively TRBD1 or TRBD2 (5 bases each). CDR1 is MNHNY, CDR2 SVGAGI, per germline (reference sequence). The length of the CDR3 is 14 residues. The V end lost 4 bases, the J end lost 6 bases, and 13 bases lay between the germline ends. CDR3 bases: TGTGCCAGCAGTTCGGACCGGGACCTAAACATTCAGTACTTC. This gives the protein CASSSDRDLNIQYF.

V gene TRBV6-1 combines with J gene TRBJ1-5; 7 bases line up with TRBD1. This CDR3 region has 15 residues. The J segment lost 5 bases and the V segment lost 2 bases, leaving 6 bases of the junction unmatched. Germline CDR1 and CDR2: MNHNS and SASEGT. The CDR3 DNA reads as TGTGCCAGCAGTGAACCGACAGGGCGGTATCAGCCCCAGCATTTT. Amino acids: CASSEPTGRYQPQHF.

This clone was detected a few times. The V and J genes are TRBV6-1 and TRBJ1-5, with unresolved D. Germline V CDR1 and CDR2: MNHNS, SASEGT. The CDR3 runs 18 residues. V was trimmed by 3 bases and J by 0 bases, leaving 18 bases between them. CDR3 coding DNA: TGTGCCAGCAGTGAGCTGGATCGAGCCTGGGGTAGCAATCAGCCCCAGCATTTT. Residues: CASSELDRAWGSNQPQHF.

The chain is built from TRBV5-6 and TRBJ2-2; 9 bases match TRBD1. V trimming: 4 bases; J trimming: 2 bases; junction bases outside the gene matches: 6. The CDR3 is 16 residues long. Germline CDR1 SGHDT, CDR2 YYEEEE. CDR3 sequence: CASSGGQGFNTGELFF. DNA of the CDR3: TGTGCCAGCAGCGGAGGACAGGGGTTTAACACCGGGGAGCTGTTTTTT.

Points on this clone: The junction does not match germline at one end; this may be a read error. This sequence joins TRBV7-7 and TRBJ2-7; no clear D gene. The CDR3 totals 14 residues. CDR1 and CDR2 from the germline V gene are SSHAT and FNYEAQ (reference sequence). CDR3 amino acids: CASSLVIGSYEQYF. For the CDR3, the DNA is TGTGCTAGCAGCTTGGTAATCGGCTCCTACGAGCAGTACTTC. The full variable domain, its missing parts supplied by reference TRBV7-7 and TRBJ2-7, is GAGVSQSPRYKVTKRGQDVTLRCDPISSHATLYWYQQALGQGPEFLTYFNYEAQPDKSGLPSDRFSAERPEGSISTLTIQRTEQRDSAMYRCASSLVIGSYEQYFGPGTRLTVT.

This chain connects TRBV9 to TRBJ2-7; D possibly uses TRBD1 or TRBD2 (6 bases each). This CDR3 is 14 amino acids long. Germline assignment: CDR1 SGDLS and CDR2 YYNGEE. V lost 4 bases and J 4 bases, leaving 15 bases between the germline ends. The CDR3 loop is CASSPGDWGYEQYF. CDR3 sequence (DNA): TGTGCCAGCAGCCCAGGGGACTGGGGGTACGAGCAGTACTTC.

This clone turned up a few times. The chain recombines TRBV5-1 with TRBJ1-2; no firm D call. Germline CDR1 SGHRS, CDR2 YFSETQ. V gave up 2 bases and J gave up 8 bases, with 13 bases separating them. This CDR3 contains 13 residues. CDR3 sequence: CASSFDGMLGYTF. CDR3 nucleotides: TGCGCCAGCAGCTTCGACGGGATGCTGGGCTACACCTTC.

CDR3 DNA: TGTGCCAGCAGCGTTACAGGGGGAGAGACCCAGTACTTC. This gives the protein CASSVTGGETQYF. V is TRBV11-2 and J is TRBJ2-5; 8 positions match TRBD1. Per the germline V gene, CDR1 is SGHAT and CDR2 is FQNNGV. J lost 4 bases, V lost 5 bases, and 3 bases had no gene match. The length of the CDR3 is 13 residues.

This chain links TRBV5-6 with TRBJ1-6; D may be TRBD1 (5 bases). This CDR3 is 15 amino acids long. The germline gives CDR1 SGHDT, CDR2 YYEEEE. Trimming pared 4 bases from V and 4 bases from J, leaving 12 bases between. The CDR3 DNA reads as TGTGCCAGCAGCCCAGGGACGGTGTATAATTCACCCCTCCACTTT. Translation: CASSPGTVYNSPLHF.

The chain joins TRBV13 to TRBJ2-7; 7 positions match TRBD2. In germline, CDR1 is PRHDT, CDR2 FYEKMQ (reference sequence). There are 13 residues in the CDR3. V lost 5 bases and J lost 5; bases outside the gene matches: 6. CDR3 amino acids: CASSRRDYHEQYF. CDR3 bases: TGTGCCAGCAGCCGCCGGGACTACCACGAGCAGTACTTC.

The rearrangement uses TRBV5-8 and TRBJ1-4, with a tentative D call TRBD1 (5 bases). Germline V CDR1 and CDR2: SGHTS, YDEGEE. The CDR3 totals 15 residues. Trimming took off 5 bases at V and 8 bases at J, with 19 bases between the two ends. The chain's CDR3 is CASSLGAGFREKLFF. In DNA form, the CDR3 reads TGTGCCAGCAGTCTAGGGGCAGGGTTTCGGGAAAAACTGTTTTTT.